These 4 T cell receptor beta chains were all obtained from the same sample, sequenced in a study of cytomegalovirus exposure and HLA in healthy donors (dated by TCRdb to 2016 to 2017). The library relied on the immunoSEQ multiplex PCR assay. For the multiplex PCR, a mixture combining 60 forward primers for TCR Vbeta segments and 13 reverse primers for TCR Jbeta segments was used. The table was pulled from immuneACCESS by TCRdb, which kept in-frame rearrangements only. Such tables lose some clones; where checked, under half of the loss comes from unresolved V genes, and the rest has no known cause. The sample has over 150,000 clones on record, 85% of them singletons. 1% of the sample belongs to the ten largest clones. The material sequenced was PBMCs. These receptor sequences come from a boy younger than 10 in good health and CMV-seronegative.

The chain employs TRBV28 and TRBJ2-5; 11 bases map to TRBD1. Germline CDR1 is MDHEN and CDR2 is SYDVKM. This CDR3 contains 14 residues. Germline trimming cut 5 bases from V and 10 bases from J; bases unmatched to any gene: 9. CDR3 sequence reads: CASSGGTGGDDQYF. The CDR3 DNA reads TGTGCCAGCAGTGGAGGGACAGGGGGTGATGACCAGTACTTC.

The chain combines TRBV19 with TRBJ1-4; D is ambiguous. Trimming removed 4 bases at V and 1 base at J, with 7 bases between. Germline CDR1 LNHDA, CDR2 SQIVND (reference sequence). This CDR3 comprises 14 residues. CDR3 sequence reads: CASSTFLTNEKLFF. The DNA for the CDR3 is TGTGCCAGTAGTACCTTTTTAACTAATGAAAAACTGTTTTTT.

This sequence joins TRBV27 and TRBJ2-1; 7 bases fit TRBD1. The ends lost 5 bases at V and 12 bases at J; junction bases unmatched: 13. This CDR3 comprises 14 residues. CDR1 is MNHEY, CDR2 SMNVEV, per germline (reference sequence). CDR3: CASSPSEGALMQFF. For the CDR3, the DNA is TGTGCCAGCAGTCCAAGCGAGGGGGCCCTAATGCAGTTCTTC.

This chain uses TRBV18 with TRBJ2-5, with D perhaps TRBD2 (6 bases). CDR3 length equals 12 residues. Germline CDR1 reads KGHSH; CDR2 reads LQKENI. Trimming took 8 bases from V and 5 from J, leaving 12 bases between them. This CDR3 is CASRLVQETQYF. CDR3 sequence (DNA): TGTGCCAGCCGACTAGTACAGGAGACCCAGTACTTC.